A single sample is the source of the 9 T cell receptor beta chains below, sequenced in a study of cytomegalovirus exposure and HLA in healthy donors. PCR was performed using 60 Vbeta and 13 Jbeta primers. The assay was immunoSEQ multiplex PCR, and TCRdb's table has in-frame clones only and misses some. The data show over 150,000 clones, approximately 90% seen once. Sequencing used PBMCs. The source of these receptors is a woman in her twenties or thirties in good health and CMV-seronegative.

The V call is TRBV14, the J call TRBJ2-4; 8 nucleotides line up with TRBD2. The CDR3 sequence is 14 residues long. Germline V gives CDR1 SGHDN, CDR2 FVKESK. V was clipped by 5 bases and J by 9 bases; unmatched bases: 9. CDR3 residues: CASSAARGVTIQYF. CDR3 nucleotides: TGTGCCAGCAGCGCAGCGCGGGGGGTCACCATTCAGTACTTC.

Notes on this clone: One end of the junction is discordant with germline, which a read error may explain. The rearrangement joins TRBV6-5 to TRBJ1-2; possible D gene TRBD1, 5 bases. Germline V gene data show CDR1 as MNHEY and CDR2 as SVGAGI. This CDR3 contains 15 residues. In DNA form, the CDR3 reads TGTGCCGGCAGTCACCAGAGTACCAGGGCCGATGGCTACACCTTC. It is translated as CAGSHQSTRADGYTF.

This sequence joins TRBV19 and TRBJ1-5; 8 nucleotides agree with TRBD1. Germline values: CDR1 LNHDA, CDR2 SQIVND (reference sequence). J was trimmed by 4 bases and V by 5 bases; bases with no gene match: 7. The CDR3 spans 15 residues. The CDR3 DNA reads TGTGCCAGTAGTCGAACTACAGGGGGGAATCAGCCCCAGCATTTT. It specifies CASSRTTGGNQPQHF. The variable domain in full, completed from reference TRBV19 and TRBJ1-5, reads DGGITQSPKYLFRKEGQNVTLSCEQNLNHDAMYWYRQDPGQGLRLIYYSQIVNDFQKGDIAEGYSVSREKKESFPLTVTSAQKNPTAFYLCASSRTTGGNQPQHFGDGTRLSIL.

The CDR3 DNA sequence: TGCAGCGTTGGGCAGGGGACCAACAATGAGCAGTTCTTC. Encoded protein: CSVGQGTNNEQFF. This sequence joins TRBV29-1 and TRBJ2-1; tentatively, D is TRBD1 (6 bases). Between the trimmed V and J ends, which lost 4 bases and 5 bases, there was a span of 12 bases. Germline V CDR1 and CDR2: SQVTM, ANQGSEA. The CDR3 totals 13 residues.

The chain carries TRBV5-1 and TRBJ2-7, with no clear D. Germline CDR1 and CDR2: SGHRS and YFSETQ. Trimming took off 0 bases at V and 0 bases at J, with 7 bases between the two ends. The CDR3 has 14 amino acids. CDR3 in DNA: TGCGCCAGCAGCTTGGTAGCTCCCTCCTACGAGCAGTACTTC. Its translation is CASSLVAPSYEQYF.

The J gene is TRBJ1-3, the V gene TRBV27, with 9 positions matching TRBD1. Trimming at V came to 6 bases and at J to 4 bases, leaving 10 bases not matched to a gene. In germline, CDR1 is MNHEY, CDR2 SMNVEV (reference sequence). The CDR3 is 16 amino acids. CDR3 coding DNA: TGTGCCAGCAGCCCGCGTACAGGGGGCAGAGGAAACACCATATATTTT. Protein: CASSPRTGGRGNTIYF.

The chain joins TRBV18 to TRBJ1-2; TRBD1 matches 8 bases. Trimming at V came to 2 bases and at J to 1 base, leaving 3 bases not matched to a gene. CDR1 is KGHSH and CDR2 is LQKENI in the germline V gene. The CDR3 sequence is 15 residues long. The CDR3 is CASSPKTGVNYGYTF. In DNA, the CDR3 is TGTGCCAGCTCACCAAAGACAGGGGTTAACTATGGCTACACCTTC.

This sequence joins TRBV29-1 and TRBJ2-3; 7 bases are a match to TRBD2. The CDR3 is 12 residues long. Germline CDR1 SQVTM, CDR2 ANQGSEA. Trimming at V came to 4 bases and at J to 5 bases, leaving 3 bases not matched to a gene. This CDR3 reads CSVGSGGDTQYF. Here the CDR3 DNA reads TGCAGCGTTGGCTCGGGGGGAGATACGCAGTATTTT.

V is TRBV7-9 and J is TRBJ2-1; TRBD2 aligns across 8 bases. CDR1 is SEHNR, CDR2 FQNEAQ, per germline (reference sequence). The V gene end was trimmed by 2 bases and the J gene end by 5 bases; junction bases not matched to a gene: 5. The CDR3 covers 15 residues. The CDR3 DNA sequence: TGTGCCAGCAGCTTACTAACTAGCGGCAACAATGAGCAGTTCTTC. It yields the protein CASSLLTSGNNEQFF.